This note documents a single T cell receptor (beta chain) sequence. Its antigen is as yet unknown. This specimen belongs to a study of monozygotic twins with inflammatory bowel disease. Study-wide findings and caveats: Whether twins were concordant or discordant made no difference to repertoire similarity, possibly from limited power. Varied immunosuppressive treatments among patients may have increased repertoire variability.

A roughly 2.5 ml blood sample was drawn per donor. Each UMI, carrying a 6-nucleotide sample barcode, came from template switching. Each CDR3 protein gets one entry in TCRdb, which reprocessed the 5' RACE reads and gives no DNA. Its clone listing holds approximately 160,000 distinct CDR3 sequences. Germline CDR1 is SGHTA and CDR2 is FQGNSA. This CDR3 contains 15 residues. The receptor comes from a human donor with ulcerative colitis or Crohn's disease, or a healthy co-twin of an affected twin (not recorded which). The J gene is TRBJ2-3, the V gene TRBV7-2; the TRBD2 assignment by TCRdb is unverifiable without DNA. Specimen: blood. This CDR3 reads CASSSMAGFTDTQYF.